This TCR beta chain came from a study of T cells after yellow fever vaccination. This clonotype was found a few times. Its cognate antigen is unknown. 5'RACE template switching generated TCR cDNA, adding a universal primer site and UMIs. TCRdb used MiXCR to reprocess the 5' RACE reads, holding one entry per CDR3 protein. The sample records under 550,000 distinct CDR3 sequences, 20% to 25% being singletons. The study, taken as a whole, reports: The booster saw the reappearance of most primary-vaccination clones (about 95% CD4, about 85% CD8).

From germline, CDR1 is MGHRA and CDR2 YSYEKL. The CDR3 consists of 14 residues. Trimming pared 1 base from V and 0 bases from J, leaving 7 bases between. The material was PBMCs, obtained less than 25 days after the first yellow fever vaccination. This sequence originates from a man between 18 and 29 years old who received the YFV17D yellow fever vaccine. This chain links TRBV4-1 with TRBJ2-7; perhaps TRBD2 as D (5 bases). The CDR3, as DNA: TGCGCCAGCAGCCAAGCTCGGGACTCCTACGAGCAGTACTTC. This codes for CASSQARDSYEQYF.